This T cell receptor beta chain was identified in a study of neurological immune-mediated disorders. This clonotype showed up many times. Its target is unknown. TCRdb re-called the 5' RACE reads with MiXCR, one entry per CDR3 protein. Of under 60,000 distinct CDR3 sequences listed, about 3% are singletons. The ends were cut back, 5 bases at V and 5 bases at J, with 10 bases in the middle. The CDR3 covers 12 residues. Study-wide points: None of the features examined (clinical or MRI) was associated with the multiple sclerosis repertoire cluster.

The sample was PBMCs. The rearrangement joins TRBV12-3 or TRBV12-4 to TRBJ2-7; the D is unclear. This receptor was obtained from a man aged 35 to 55 with multiple sclerosis. CDR3: CASSDGRNEQYF. CDR3 nucleotides: TGTGCCAGCAGTGACGGAAGAAACGAGCAGTACTTC.